This is a list of T cell receptor beta chains from one sample in a study of shared clonotypes between healthy human individuals. Produced via immunoSEQ multiplex PCR; TCRdb's table is partial and in-frame only. The table records under 2,500,000 clones, around 95% of them present only once. The sequencing sample was made of naive CD4+ T cells sorted from blood. Receptor source: a man aged 18 to 30 in good health. Both conserved end residues are part of each CDR3. Fields, in order: V gene, clone size, D gene, J gene, CDR3 protein, CDR3 DNA. A D gene is named only where the DNA matches it firmly. Expanded clones are given a class, and other clones once, few, many or no size at all.

>TRBV13|-|TRBD1|TRBJ1-6
CASSSPGTGDNSPLHF
TGTGCCAGCAGCAGCCCGGGGACAGGGGATAATTCACCCCTCCACTTT
>TRBV9|-|TRBD1|TRBJ2-7
CASSGQGGYEQYF
TGTGCCAGCAGCGGACAGGGGGGCTACGAGCAGTACTTC
>TRBV7-2|once|TRBD2|TRBJ2-5
CASGLAGAVTQYF
TGTGCCAGCGGGCTAGCGGGAGCGGTGACCCAGTACTTC
>TRBV6-5|-|-|TRBJ2-7
CASTGRAGAEQYF
TGTGCCAGCACCGGAAGGGCAGGGGCCGAGCAGTACTTC
>TRBV5-1|-|TRBD1|TRBJ1-6
CASSPGQGGGSPLHF
TGCGCCAGCAGCCCAGGACAGGGAGGAGGTTCACCCCTCCACTTT
>TRBV27|-|-|TRBJ2-5
CASSSSIQGFRETQYF
TGTGCCAGCAGTTCCTCGATCCAGGGGTTCCGGGAGACCCAGTACTTC
>TRBV10-1|-|-|TRBJ2-2
CASSELVQSGTGELFF
TGCGCCAGCAGTGAGCTCGTCCAGTCGGGGACCGGGGAGCTGTTTTTT
>TRBV6-4|-|-|TRBJ1-2
CASRGRRGAPYGYTF
TGTGCCAGCAGGGGTAGGAGGGGCGCACCCTATGGCTACACCTTC
>TRBV27|-|-|TRBJ2-7
CASSLSRGGSEQYF
TGTGCCAGCAGTTTATCGAGGGGGGGGAGCGAGCAGTACTTC
>TRBV28|-|-|TRBJ2-2
CASIDSWLAGGELFF
TGTGCCAGCATCGATTCGTGGCTAGCCGGCGGGGAGCTGTTTTTT
>TRBV7-6|-|-|TRBJ2-7
CASSQERRSYEQYF
TGTGCCAGCAGCCAGGAGCGGAGATCCTACGAGCAGTACTTC
>TRBV7-9|-|TRBD1|TRBJ1-2
CASSFLPGQGAGNYGYTF
TGTGCCAGCAGTTTCCTCCCGGGACAGGGGGCGGGAAACTATGGCTACACCTTC
>TRBV5-1|-|-|TRBJ1-4
CASSLGGAGEKLFF
TGCGCCAGCAGCTTGGGAGGGGCAGGGGAAAAACTGTTTTTT
>TRBV18|-|-|TRBJ1-4
CASSPNDFTTNEKLFF
TGTGCCAGCTCACCTAATGACTTCACAACTAATGAAAAACTGTTTTTT
>TRBV4-1|-|TRBD2|TRBJ2-1
CASSPGTSRSSYNEQFF
TGCGCCAGCAGCCCTGGGACTAGCCGAAGCTCCTACAATGAGCAGTTCTTC
>TRBV6-5|-|-|TRBJ2-1
CASSYNAGTSGGQFF
TGTGCCAGCAGTTACAATGCGGGAACCTCTGGGGGGCAGTTCTTC
>TRBV18|-|TRBD2|TRBJ2-3
CASSPPGLAGTDTQYF
TGTGCCAGCTCACCACCGGGACTAGCGGGGACAGATACGCAGTATTTT
>TRBV11-3|-|-|TRBJ1-1
CASSETWSAEAFF
TGTGCCAGCAGCGAGACGTGGTCCGCTGAAGCTTTCTTT
>TRBV11-1|-|TRBD1|TRBJ2-3
CASRTGVDTDTQYF
TGTGCCAGCAGGACAGGGGTCGATACAGATACGCAGTATTTT
>TRBV10-1|once|TRBD2|TRBJ2-1
CASSVTSGGYNEQFF
TGCGCCAGCAGCGTTACTAGCGGGGGTTACAATGAGCAGTTCTTC
>TRBV6-5|-|-|TRBJ1-1
CASSYLGGTEAFF
TGTGCCAGCAGTTACCTCGGGGGAACTGAAGCTTTCTTT
>TRBV7-9|-|-|TRBJ1-1
CASSLGAGWATEAFF
TGTGCCAGCAGCTTAGGGGCAGGGTGGGCCACTGAAGCTTTCTTT
>TRBV9|-|-|TRBJ1-2
CASSPTGSYGYTF
TGTGCCAGCAGCCCTACAGGTTCCTATGGCTACACCTTC
>TRBV28|-|-|TRBJ1-5
CASSRGGTHNQPQHF
TGTGCCAGCAGCCGGGGGGGAACCCATAATCAGCCCCAGCATTTT
>TRBV4-1|-|TRBD1|TRBJ1-5
CASSQDSGQGTQPQHF
TGCGCCAGCAGCCAAGATTCGGGACAGGGGACTCAGCCCCAGCATTTT
>TRBV19|-|-|TRBJ1-1
CASSIDPQINTEAFF
TGTGCCAGTAGTATAGATCCACAGATTAACACTGAAGCTTTCTTT
>TRBV2|-|TRBD2|TRBJ2-1
CASSGGPSGSYEQFF
TGTGCCAGCAGTGGGGGGCCTAGCGGGAGCTATGAGCAGTTCTTC
>TRBV7-6|-|-|TRBJ2-1
CASSLGQVNEQFF
TGTGCCAGCAGCTTAGGACAGGTTAATGAGCAGTTCTTC
>TRBV27|-|TRBD2|TRBJ2-3
CASSPLAGVPDTQYF
TGTGCCAGCAGCCCGCTAGCGGGAGTCCCCGATACGCAGTATTTT
>TRBV9|-|TRBD1|TRBJ1-3
CASSVGTGGSSGNTIYF
TGTGCCAGCAGCGTAGGCACAGGGGGATCTTCTGGAAACACCATATATTTT
>TRBV18|-|-|TRBJ2-5
CASSRDVQETQYF
TGTGCCAGCTCACGGGACGTCCAAGAGACCCAGTACTTC
>TRBV10-3|once|-|TRBJ2-7
CAISTKSSYEQYF
TGTGCCATCAGTACGAAAAGCTCCTACGAGCAGTACTTC
>TRBV28|-|-|TRBJ2-3
CASTGGGPDTQYF
TGTGCCAGCACCGGAGGAGGGCCAGATACGCAGTATTTT
>TRBV10-3|-|-|TRBJ1-5
CAISDRTEDQPQHF
TGTGCCATCAGTGACAGGACGGAGGATCAGCCCCAGCATTTT
>TRBV10-1|-|-|TRBJ1-2
CASSDSGYGYTF
TGCGCCAGCAGTGACTCGGGCTATGGCTACACCTTC
>TRBV7-8|-|-|TRBJ2-2
CASSSYTGELFF
TGTGCCAGCAGCTCCTATACCGGGGAGCTGTTTTTT
>TRBV29-1|-|-|TRBJ2-7
CSVVHDSDTYEQYF
TGCAGCGTTGTCCACGACAGCGATACCTACGAGCAGTACTTC
>TRBV2|-|-|TRBJ1-5
CASSEFQVGGPSGQPQHF
TGTGCCAGCAGTGAATTCCAGGTTGGGGGGCCGTCGGGACAGCCCCAGCATTTT
>TRBV11-2|-|-|TRBJ2-1
CASSSIRRQSSYNEQFF
TGTGCCAGCAGCTCAATCCGACGGCAAAGCTCCTACAATGAGCAGTTCTTC
>TRBV6-5|-|-|TRBJ2-2
CASSYDHINTGELFF
TGTGCCAGCAGTTACGACCACATTAACACCGGGGAGCTGTTTTTT
>TRBV18|-|-|TRBJ2-2
CASSPQVGLTGELFF
TGTGCCAGCTCACCACAGGTCGGTCTCACCGGGGAGCTGTTTTTT
>TRBV27|once|TRBD1|TRBJ1-1
CASSRTGGSEAFF
TGTGCCAGCAGCCGGACAGGGGGATCTGAAGCTTTCTTT
>TRBV5-1|-|TRBD1|TRBJ2-2
CASSTGTGGNGELFF
TGCGCCAGCAGTACCGGGACAGGGGGCAACGGGGAGCTGTTTTTT
>TRBV4-3|once|TRBD1|TRBJ1-2
CASSQDDRGRYGYTF
TGCGCCAGCAGCCAGGACGACAGGGGGCGCTATGGCTACACCTTC
>TRBV7-9|-|-|TRBJ1-6
CASPSGGDNSPLHF
TGTGCCAGCCCCTCCGGGGGGGATAATTCACCCCTCCACTTT
>TRBV27|-|-|TRBJ2-7
CASSSLGRTGYEQYF
TGTGCCAGCAGTTCTCTAGGCCGAACCGGCTACGAGCAGTACTTC
>TRBV19|-|-|TRBJ2-2
CASSISPNTGELFF
TGTGCCAGTAGTATAAGCCCGAACACCGGGGAGCTGTTTTTT
>TRBV28|-|-|TRBJ1-1
CASTLGGRLNTEAFF
TGTGCCAGCACCCTGGGGGGGAGGTTGAACACTGAAGCTTTCTTT
>TRBV6-5|-|TRBD1|TRBJ1-4
CASSNGQGQKLFF
TGTGCCAGCAGTAACGGACAGGGCCAAAAACTGTTTTTT
>TRBV7-9|-|-|TRBJ2-3
CASSPIRPSTDTQYF
TGTGCCAGCAGCCCGATCCGACCTAGCACAGATACGCAGTATTTT
>TRBV4-2|-|-|TRBJ1-5
CASSQGVAEPQHF
TGTGCCAGCAGCCAAGGTGTGGCGGAGCCCCAGCATTTT
>TRBV5-1|once|-|TRBJ1-3
CASSSAVGNTIYF
TGCGCCAGCAGCTCTGCCGTGGGAAACACCATATATTTT
>TRBV7-9|-|TRBD1|TRBJ1-2
CASSRGQGNYGYTF
TGTGCCAGCAGCCGGGGACAGGGAAACTATGGCTACACCTTC
>TRBV6-5|few|TRBD1|TRBJ1-2
CASSRQGASGYTF
TGTGCCAGCAGCCGTCAGGGGGCCTCAGGCTACACCTTC
>TRBV7-8|-|-|TRBJ1-1
CASSLARGAGEAFF
TGTGCCAGCAGCTTAGCGCGGGGTGCAGGGGAAGCTTTCTTT
>TRBV7-9|-|-|TRBJ1-2
CASSLGTGEEGYTF
TGTGCCAGCAGCTTAGGGACCGGGGAGGAAGGCTACACCTTC
>TRBV2|-|-|TRBJ1-5
CASSDDSNQPQHF
TGTGCCAGCAGTGATGATAGCAATCAGCCCCAGCATTTT
>TRBV7-3|-|TRBD2|TRBJ2-3
CASSSGLGSTDTQYF
TGTGCCAGCAGCTCAGGACTAGGGAGCACAGATACGCAGTATTTT
>TRBV15|-|TRBD1|TRBJ1-5
CATSRDRQGVGQPQHF
TGTGCCACCAGCAGAGATCGACAGGGGGTGGGTCAGCCCCAGCATTTT
>TRBV2|-|-|TRBJ2-7
CASSGFRADEQYF
TGTGCCAGCTCGGGCTTCAGGGCCGACGAGCAGTACTTC